Below are 10 T cell receptor beta chains sequenced from a single sample in a study of CD8 T cells in Susac syndrome. RNA in amounts of roughly 0.5 to 1 ug was reverse transcribed with random hexamers. TCRdb re-called the immunoSEQ multiplex PCR reads with MiXCR, one entry per CDR3 protein. The sample has about 130,000 distinct CDR3 sequences; nearly 95% are singletons. Material: CD4+ T cells from PBMCs. All receptors come from a human donor in good health.

The chain couples TRBV3-1 to TRBJ1-4; perhaps TRBD1 as D (6 bases). Germline values: CDR1 LGHDT, CDR2 YNNKEL (reference sequence). V lost 1 base, J lost 1 base, and 13 bases lay in between. This CDR3 contains 17 residues. This chain's CDR3 is CASSQGTVRRTNEKLFF. The CDR3 region has the DNA TGTGCCAGCAGCCAAGGGACAGTCCGTCGAACTAATGAAAAACTGTTTTTT.

V and J are TRBV6-2 or TRBV6-3 and TRBJ2-2; TRBD2 matches 10 bases. V dropped 2 bases and J dropped 0; count of bases not matched to a gene: 6. Germline CDR1 MNHEY, CDR2 SVGEGT. The CDR3 length is 18 residues. CDR3: CASSYLAGAFANTGELFF. CDR3 nucleotides: TGTGCCAGCAGTTACCTAGCGGGAGCCTTCGCGAACACCGGGGAGCTGTTTTTT.

The genes are TRBV27 and TRBJ1-2, with D unclear. The CDR3 contains 14 residues. The ends were cut back, 6 bases at V and 7 bases at J, with 18 bases in the middle. The V gene's germline CDR1 is MNHEY and CDR2 SMNVEV (reference sequence). CDR3 sequence (DNA): TGTGCCAGCAGGGGGTACGGTGGCGGCAGTGGCTACACCTTC. Translating it yields CASRGYGGGSGYTF.

V and J are TRBV20-1 and TRBJ2-1; 8 bases map to TRBD1. With 0 bases clipped from V and 7 bases from J, the junction kept 8 bases outside the gene matches. CDR1 and CDR2 from the germline V gene are DFQATT and SNEGSKA (reference sequence). CDR3 length: 15 amino acids. The CDR3 nucleotides are TGCAGTGCTAGAGATTTCAGGACAGGGCGGAATGAGCAGTTCTTC. This sequence encodes CSARDFRTGRNEQFF.

The table lists this clonotype with a few counts. The rearrangement joins TRBV3-1 to TRBJ2-3, with unresolved D. Looked up from germline, CDR1 is LGHDT and CDR2 is YNNKEL (reference sequence). Trimming pared 4 bases from V and 2 bases from J, leaving 4 bases between. The CDR3 extends over 12 amino acids. The DNA of the CDR3 is TGTGCCAGCAGCCTTACCACAGATACGCAGTATTTT. Translating it yields CASSLTTDTQYF.

The genes are TRBV3-1 and TRBJ2-5, with D possibly TRBD1 on 5 matching bases. This CDR3 has 14 amino acids. Trimming left V 2 bases short and J 4 bases short, with 11 bases between. Germline loops: CDR1 LGHDT, CDR2 YNNKEL (reference sequence). Here the CDR3 reads CASSQPNRPETQYF. The DNA for the CDR3 is TGTGCCAGCAGCCAACCCAACAGGCCAGAGACCCAGTACTTC.

The genes are TRBV4-2 and TRBJ2-7, with 13 bases fitting TRBD2. The V gene end was trimmed by 0 bases and the J gene end by 6 bases; junction bases not matched to a gene: 5. Germline V gene data show CDR1 as LGHNA and CDR2 as YNFKEQ. The CDR3 extends over 16 amino acids. CDR3 loop: CASSQEWTSGRGEQYF. CDR3 coding DNA: TGTGCCAGCAGCCAAGAATGGACTAGCGGGAGAGGCGAGCAGTACTTC.

The chain is built from TRBV28 and TRBJ1-5; 8 positions agree with TRBD1. V lost 3 bases to trimming and J lost 7 bases; unmatched junction nucleotides: 8. The CDR3 is 15 amino acids. Germline V gene sequence: CDR1 MDHEN, CDR2 SYDVKM. CDR3 nucleotides: TGTGCCAGCAGTTTTGGGACAGGCTTCAGGCAGCCCCAGCATTTT. Protein sequence: CASSFGTGFRQPQHF.

This chain joins TRBV6-2 or TRBV6-3 and TRBJ2-7; TRBD1 agrees at 7 bases. The CDR3 sequence is 16 residues long. V lost 6 bases, J lost 2 bases, and 13 bases stayed unmatched. Germline V gene data show CDR1 as MNHEY and CDR2 as SVGEGT. CDR3 residues: CASSPYRGSGTYEQYF. In DNA, the CDR3 is TGTGCCAGCAGCCCCTACAGGGGCTCGGGAACCTACGAGCAGTACTTC.

CDR3 sequence reads: CASSSASGRTYEQYF. CDR3 nucleotides: TGTGCCAGCAGCTCCGCTAGCGGGCGCACCTACGAGCAGTACTTC. The J gene is TRBJ2-7, the V gene TRBV7-2; 8 positions agree with TRBD2. CDR1 and CDR2 (germline): SGHTA, FQGNSA. V lost 4 bases to trimming and J lost 2 bases; unmatched junction nucleotides: 7. The CDR3 runs to 15 residues.